These 10 T cell receptor beta chains share one sample of origin, sequenced in a study of blood T cells in healthy people across ages. Through a sample-barcoded 5' primer and a J-beta primer mix, a second PCR was run for about 7 to 12 cycles. TCRdb reprocessed the 5' RACE reads via MiXCR and lists one record per CDR3 protein. The sample lists hundreds of thousands of distinct CDR3 sequences, approximately 30% seen once, with less than 20% in the top ten. Input material: blood. The receptor source for this set is a woman of 80 years or more in good health.

The sample holds a few counts of this clonotype. This sequence joins TRBV28 and TRBJ2-3; 7 bases match TRBD2. Losses at the gene ends were 3 bases for V and 2 bases for J; bases not matched to a gene: 11. CDR1 is MDHEN, CDR2 SYDVKM, per germline. This CDR3 spans 17 amino acids. The DNA of the CDR3 is TGTGCCAGCAGTTTTCTCCGAGGCGGGGGTGCCACAGATACGCAGTATTTT. Residues: CASSFLRGGGATDTQYF.

This chain connects TRBV9 to TRBJ2-2, with 7 bases fitting TRBD1. This CDR3 has 15 residues. CDR1 and CDR2 from the germline V gene are SGDLS and YYNGEE. The trim removed 1 base at V and 5 bases at J, leaving 5 bases unmatched. CDR3 residues: CASSVRQGETGELFF. CDR3 DNA: TGTGCCAGCAGCGTACGACAGGGTGAAACCGGGGAGCTGTTTTTT.

Note on this clonotype: Just one base apart from a much larger clone, this may be a read error. The chain recombines TRBV9 with TRBJ2-1; 7 positions match TRBD2. The DNA end lines up better with TRBJ2-7; the J call may be wrong. The CDR3 is 17 amino acids. Germline CDR1 reads SGDLS; CDR2 reads YYNGEE. CDR3 bases: TGTGCCAGCGGCGGACTAGTTATGTCGAGCTCCTACAATGAGCAGTACTTC. Its protein is CASGGLVMSSSYNEQYF.

Remarks on this clonotype: The junction does not match germline at one end; this may be a read error. The chain links TRBV12-3 or TRBV12-4 to TRBJ1-1, with unresolved D. CDR3 size: 14 residues. DNA for the CDR3: TGCGCCAGCAGCCCCCGAGAGGGAGGCACTGAAGCTTTCTTT. Translating gives CASSPREGGTEAFF.

The chain employs TRBV7-3 and TRBJ1-1; D remains ambiguous. Germline lookup yields CDR1 SGHTA and CDR2 FQGTGA. CDR3 length: 13 residues. V gave up 5 bases and J gave up 0 bases, with 7 bases separating them. In DNA, the CDR3 is TGTGCCAGCAGCCGGCGCCTGAACACTGAAGCTTTCTTT. Its protein is CASSRRLNTEAFF.

There are a few counts of this clonotype. The J gene is TRBJ1-5, the V gene TRBV27; D might be TRBD1 (6 bases). The germline V gene encodes CDR1 MNHEY and CDR2 SMNVEV (reference sequence). V was trimmed by 2 bases and J by 4 bases, leaving 9 bases between them. The CDR3 is made up of 14 amino acids. This CDR3 reads CASSLGGVNQPQHF. CDR3 nucleotide sequence: TGTGCCAGCAGTTTAGGGGGCGTAAATCAGCCCCAGCATTTT.

At least ten counts were recorded for this clonotype. The chain uses TRBV4-3 and TRBJ2-7; 8 bases are shared with TRBD1. The germline V gene has CDR1 LGHNA and CDR2 YSLEER. The CDR3 extends over 14 amino acids. Unmatched junction bases numbered 7, after V lost 4 bases and J lost 5 bases. The CDR3 spells CASSLYRGADEQYF. The CDR3, as DNA: TGCGCCAGCAGCCTTTACAGGGGGGCTGACGAGCAGTACTTC.

V usage is TRBV7-2 and J usage is TRBJ2-6; D is uncertain. The CDR3 runs to 16 residues. Trimming took off 3 bases at V and 0 bases at J, with 9 bases between the two ends. In germline, CDR1 is SGHTA, CDR2 FQGNSA. CDR3 amino acids: CASSLTPNSGANVLTF. The CDR3 DNA reads TGTGCCAGCAGCTTGACACCAAACTCTGGGGCCAACGTCCTGACTTTC.

This clonotype showed up just a few times. This chain joins TRBV11-2 and TRBJ1-1; D uncertain. CDR3 length: 19 residues. The V end lost 2 bases, the J end lost 0 bases, and 22 bases lay between the germline ends. CDR1 and CDR2 from the germline V gene are SGHAT and FQNNGV. The CDR3 sequence: CASSLRARAGASLNTEAFF. In DNA form, the CDR3 reads TGTGCCAGCAGCTTAAGGGCCCGGGCAGGAGCCTCATTGAACACTGAAGCTTTCTTT.

This clonotype was seen a handful of times. The CDR3 nucleotides read TGTGCCAGCAGCTTCCGGGGGGGTTACGCGAACACTGAAGCTTTCTTT. Translation gives CASSFRGGYANTEAFF. The chain is built from TRBV7-2 and TRBJ1-1, with D possibly matching TRBD1 (5 bases). The germline V gene encodes CDR1 SGHTA and CDR2 FQGNSA. The CDR3 loop spans 16 amino acids. V was trimmed by 3 bases and J by 1 base, leaving 15 bases between them.